This T cell receptor beta chain was sequenced in a study of cytomegalovirus exposure and HLA in healthy donors. Study overall: Drawn from HLA-typed donors, approximately 86 million unique TCRs were held in an early data release. Among the approximately 400 donors who were genotyped, over 70% fell in the genetic ancestry cluster that is associated with self-reported Caucasian donors. Whole-study results and caveats: Most subjects had HLA-A and HLA-B alleles reportedly predicted accurately by TCR beta sequences. For most TCR beta V segments, an earlier analysis put the productive rate at about 90% or about 30% of the time.

For this clone: Its cognate antigen is unknown.

PCR primers comprised 60 Vbeta and 13 Jbeta primers. Clones were sequenced by immunoSEQ multiplex PCR, and TCRdb holds only the in-frame ones, with some missing. The sample's table shows roughly 200,000 clones. Between the trimmed V and J ends, which lost 6 bases and 1 base, there was a span of 18 bases. The CDR3 consists of 16 residues. Germline lookup yields CDR1 KGHSH and CDR2 LQKENI. The sample was PBMCs. V gene TRBV18 combines with J gene TRBJ1-1, with D perhaps matching TRBD1 (5 bases). This receptor was obtained from a girl aged 2 to 10 in good health and CMV-seropositive. The CDR3: CASSLPGGGKNTEAFF. The CDR3 DNA reads as TGTGCCAGCTCCCTCCCGGGGGGAGGGAAGAACACTGAAGCTTTCTTT.